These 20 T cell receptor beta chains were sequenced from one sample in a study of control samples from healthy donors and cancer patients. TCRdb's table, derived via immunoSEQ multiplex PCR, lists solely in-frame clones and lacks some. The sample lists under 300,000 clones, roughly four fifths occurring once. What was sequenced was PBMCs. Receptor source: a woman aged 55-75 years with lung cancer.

The CDR3: CASSQGQGGYEQYF. In DNA, the CDR3 is TGCGCCAGCAGCCAAGGACAGGGAGGCTACGAGCAGTACTTC. V usage is TRBV5-1 and J usage is TRBJ2-7; 8 bases fit TRBD1. The V gene's germline CDR1 is SGHRS and CDR2 YFSETQ. This CDR3 region has 14 residues. V was clipped by 4 bases and J by 3 bases; unmatched bases: 6.

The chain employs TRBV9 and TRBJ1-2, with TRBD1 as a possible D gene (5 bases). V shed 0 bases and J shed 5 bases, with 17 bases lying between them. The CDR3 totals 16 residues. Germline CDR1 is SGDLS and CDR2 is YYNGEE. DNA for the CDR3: TGTGCCAGCAGCGTAGGGGGGATCGAGGGCAGTTATGGCTACACCTTC. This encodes CASSVGGIEGSYGYTF.

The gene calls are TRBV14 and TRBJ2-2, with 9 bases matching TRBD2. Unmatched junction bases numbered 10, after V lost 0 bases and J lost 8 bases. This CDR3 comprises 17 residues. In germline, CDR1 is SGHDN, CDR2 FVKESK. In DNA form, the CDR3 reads TGTGCCAGCAGCCAAGATTGGCTAGCGGGAATCGCGGGGGAGCTGTTTTTT. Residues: CASSQDWLAGIAGELFF.

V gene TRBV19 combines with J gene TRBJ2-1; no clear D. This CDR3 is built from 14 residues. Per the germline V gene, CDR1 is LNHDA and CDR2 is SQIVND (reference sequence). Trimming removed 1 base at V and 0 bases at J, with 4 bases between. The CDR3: CASSIGSSYNEQFF. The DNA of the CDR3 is TGTGCCAGTAGTATAGGGAGCTCCTACAATGAGCAGTTCTTC.

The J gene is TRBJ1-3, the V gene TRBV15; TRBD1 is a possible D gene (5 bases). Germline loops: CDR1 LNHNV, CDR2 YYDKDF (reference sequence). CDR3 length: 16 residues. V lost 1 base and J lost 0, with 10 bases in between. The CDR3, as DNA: TGTGCCACCAGCAGAGGTCCCCAGGGCTCTGGAAACACCATATATTTT. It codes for CATSRGPQGSGNTIYF.

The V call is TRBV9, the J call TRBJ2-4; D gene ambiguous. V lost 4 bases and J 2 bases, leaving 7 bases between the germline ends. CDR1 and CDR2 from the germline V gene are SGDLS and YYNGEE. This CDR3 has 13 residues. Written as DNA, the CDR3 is TGTGCCAGCAGCCCGGAGTCCAAAAACATTCAGTACTTC. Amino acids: CASSPESKNIQYF.

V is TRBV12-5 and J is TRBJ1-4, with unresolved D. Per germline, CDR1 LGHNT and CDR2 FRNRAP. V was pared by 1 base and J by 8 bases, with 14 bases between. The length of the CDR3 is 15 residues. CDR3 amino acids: CASGLAVGEGEKLFF. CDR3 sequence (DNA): TGTGCTAGTGGTTTGGCGGTCGGAGAGGGAGAAAAACTGTTTTTT.

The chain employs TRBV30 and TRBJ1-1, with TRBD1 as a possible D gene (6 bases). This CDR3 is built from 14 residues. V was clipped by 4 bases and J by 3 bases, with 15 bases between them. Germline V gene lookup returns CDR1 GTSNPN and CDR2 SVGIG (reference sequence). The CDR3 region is CAWIHDRSDTEAFF. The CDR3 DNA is TGTGCCTGGATTCACGACAGGTCAGACACTGAAGCTTTCTTT.

The chain's CDR3 is CASSEYGYTF. The CDR3 DNA reads as TGTGCCAGCAGTGAGTATGGCTACACCTTC. The chain is built from TRBV6-1 and TRBJ1-2; no reliable D call. Trimming left V 3 bases short and J 5 bases short, with 1 base between. CDR1 is MNHNS, CDR2 SASEGT, per germline. The CDR3 loop spans 10 amino acids.

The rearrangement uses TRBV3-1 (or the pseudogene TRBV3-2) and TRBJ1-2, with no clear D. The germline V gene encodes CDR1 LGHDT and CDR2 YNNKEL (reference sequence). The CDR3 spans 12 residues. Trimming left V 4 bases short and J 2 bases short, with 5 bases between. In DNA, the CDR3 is TGTGCCAGCAGCCTATACAACTATGGCTACACCTTC. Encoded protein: CASSLYNYGYTF.

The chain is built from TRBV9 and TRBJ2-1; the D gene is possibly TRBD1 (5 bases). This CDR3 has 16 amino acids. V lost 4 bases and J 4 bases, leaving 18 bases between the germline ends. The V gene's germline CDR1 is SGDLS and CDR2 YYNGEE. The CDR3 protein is CASSPRPRAGYNEQFF. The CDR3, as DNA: TGTGCCAGCAGCCCCCGGCCCAGGGCAGGTTACAATGAGCAGTTCTTC.

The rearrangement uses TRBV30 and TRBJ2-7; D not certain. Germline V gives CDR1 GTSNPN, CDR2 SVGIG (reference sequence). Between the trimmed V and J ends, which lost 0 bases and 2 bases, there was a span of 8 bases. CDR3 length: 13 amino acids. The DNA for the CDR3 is TGTGCCTGGAGTGTCGCGGTCCCCTACGAGCAGTACTTC. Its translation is CAWSVAVPYEQYF.

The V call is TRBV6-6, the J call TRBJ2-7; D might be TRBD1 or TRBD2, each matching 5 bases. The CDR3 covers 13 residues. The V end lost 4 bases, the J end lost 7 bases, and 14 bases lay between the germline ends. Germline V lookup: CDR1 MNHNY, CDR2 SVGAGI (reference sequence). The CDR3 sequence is CASSFPGTEEQYF. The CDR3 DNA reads TGTGCCAGCAGTTTTCCCGGGACGGAGGAGCAGTACTTC.

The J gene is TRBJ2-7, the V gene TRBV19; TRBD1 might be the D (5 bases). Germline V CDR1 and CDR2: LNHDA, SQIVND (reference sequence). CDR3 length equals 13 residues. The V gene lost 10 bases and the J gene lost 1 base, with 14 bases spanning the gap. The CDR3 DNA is TGTGCCACCTCAGGGTCAACGTCCTACGAGCAGTACTTC. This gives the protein CATSGSTSYEQYF. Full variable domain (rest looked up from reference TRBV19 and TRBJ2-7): DGGITQSPKYLFRKEGQNVTLSCEQNLNHDAMYWYRQDPGQGLRLIYYSQIVNDFQKGDIAEGYSVSREKKESFPLTVTSAQKNPTAFYLCATSGSTSYEQYFGPGTRLTVT.

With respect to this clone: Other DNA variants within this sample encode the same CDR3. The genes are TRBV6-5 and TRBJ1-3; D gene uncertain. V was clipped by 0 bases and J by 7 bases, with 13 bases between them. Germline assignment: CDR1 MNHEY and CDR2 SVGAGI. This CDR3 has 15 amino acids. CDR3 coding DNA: TGTGCCAGCAGTTACTCATTGACCATCGGGAACACCATATATTTT. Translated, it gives CASSYSLTIGNTIYF.

CDR3 bases: TGTGCCAGCAGTTTGTTGCAGGGGACCTTCGAGCAGTACTTC. This codes for CASSLLQGTFEQYF. The chain has TRBV27 and TRBJ2-7; D might be TRBD1 (6 bases). This CDR3 has 14 residues. From germline, CDR1 is MNHEY and CDR2 SMNVEV (reference sequence). V lost 3 bases to trimming and J lost 6 bases, with 15 bases between them.

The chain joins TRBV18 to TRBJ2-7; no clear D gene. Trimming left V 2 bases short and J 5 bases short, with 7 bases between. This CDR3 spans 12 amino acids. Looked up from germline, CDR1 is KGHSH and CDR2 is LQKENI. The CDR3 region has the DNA TGTGCCAGCTCACCAAGCCTGAACGAGCAGTACTTC. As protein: CASSPSLNEQYF.

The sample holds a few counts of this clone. The CDR3 DNA follows: TGTGCCAGCAGACCATGGAGGGGGCTCCACAATGAGCAGTTCTTC. Encoded protein: CASRPWRGLHNEQFF. The J gene is TRBJ2-1, the V gene TRBV6-6; D perhaps matches TRBD1 (7 bases). The germline V and J ends were trimmed by 6 bases and 5 bases, with 17 bases remaining between them. The CDR3 has 15 residues. Germline CDR1 MNHNY, CDR2 SVGAGI (reference sequence).

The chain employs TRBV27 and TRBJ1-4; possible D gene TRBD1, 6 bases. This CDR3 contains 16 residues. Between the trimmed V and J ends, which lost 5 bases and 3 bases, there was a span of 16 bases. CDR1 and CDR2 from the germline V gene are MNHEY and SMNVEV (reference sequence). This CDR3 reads CASSTIGGDSNEKLFF. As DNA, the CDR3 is TGTGCCAGCAGTACTATCGGGGGCGACTCTAATGAAAAACTGTTTTTT.

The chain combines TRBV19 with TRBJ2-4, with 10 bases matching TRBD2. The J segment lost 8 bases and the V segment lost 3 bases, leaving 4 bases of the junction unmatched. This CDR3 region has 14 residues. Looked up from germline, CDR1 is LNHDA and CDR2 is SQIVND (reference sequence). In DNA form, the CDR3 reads TGTGCCAGTAGTATGGGACTAGCGAGTGACATTCAGTACTTC. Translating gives CASSMGLASDIQYF.